This T cell receptor beta chain came from a study of T cell clones after liver transplantation. The overall study: Three of the eight recipients were HCV-positive; the rest had non-autoimmune, non-viral transplant indications.

Clones were sequenced by immunoSEQ multiplex PCR, and TCRdb holds only the in-frame ones, with some missing. Of about 75,000 clones in the sample, around 80% were seen once. Specimen: CD4+ T cells from blood, collected roughly 50 months after liver transplant. The TCR comes from a human patient who received a liver transplant. A subset of T cells may come from the graft donor.

The CDR3 sequence: CASSLALDRVYGYTF. The CDR3 DNA reads TGTGCCAGCAGCTTAGCCCTGGACAGGGTCTATGGCTACACCTTC. The chain joins TRBV7-2 to TRBJ1-2; 8 bases line up with TRBD1. Losses at the gene ends were 0 bases for V and 4 bases for J; bases not matched to a gene: 4. Germline assignment: CDR1 SGHTA and CDR2 FQGNSA. The CDR3 consists of 15 residues.